This TCR beta chain was retrieved from a study of T cell repertoires in ileal Crohn's disease. Study-wide context: About half of patients got postoperative therapy: roughly 12 thiopurines, approximately 18 anti-TNF.

Only in-frame clones appear in the TCRdb table, and some are missing; sequencing was by immunoSEQ multiplex PCR. The table records some 5,600 clones, roughly 84% of them present only once. The time point is: proximal margin of the surgical specimen (macroscopically non-inflamed). Germline values: CDR1 MNHEY, CDR2 SVGAGI. This CDR3 contains 14 residues. Trimming left V 4 bases short and J 7 bases short, with 16 bases between. This clonotype originated in an adult with Crohn's disease. This chain joins TRBV6-5 and TRBJ1-2; D unresolved. The sample taken for sequencing was ileal tissue. The CDR3 sequence: CASSSQTLHGGYTF. The CDR3 DNA is TGTGCCAGCAGTTCTCAAACCCTTCACGGTGGCTACACCTTC.